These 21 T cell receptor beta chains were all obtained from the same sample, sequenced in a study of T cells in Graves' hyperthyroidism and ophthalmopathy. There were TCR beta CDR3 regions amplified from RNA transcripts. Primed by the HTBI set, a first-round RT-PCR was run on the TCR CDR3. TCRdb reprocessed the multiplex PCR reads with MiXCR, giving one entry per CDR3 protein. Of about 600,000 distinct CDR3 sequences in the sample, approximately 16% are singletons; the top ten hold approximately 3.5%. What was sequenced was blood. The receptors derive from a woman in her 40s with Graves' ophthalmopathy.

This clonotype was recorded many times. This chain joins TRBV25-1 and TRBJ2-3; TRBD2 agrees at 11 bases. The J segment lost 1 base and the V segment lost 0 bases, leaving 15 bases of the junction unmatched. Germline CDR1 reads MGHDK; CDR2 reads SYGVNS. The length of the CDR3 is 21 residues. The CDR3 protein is CASSEYNSTSGDGVRTDTQYF. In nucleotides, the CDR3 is TGTGCCAGCAGTGAATATAATTCGACTAGCGGGGATGGTGTCCGCACAGATACGCAGTATTTT.

The CDR3 DNA sequence: TGCAGTGCCCCTCCCCAGACCGAAGCTTTCTTT. Translation: CSAPPQTEAFF. This chain connects TRBV20-1 to TRBJ1-1; D gene uncertain. V lost 6 bases and J 8 bases, leaving 13 bases between the germline ends. Germline CDR1 and CDR2: DFQATT and SNEGSKA (reference sequence). CDR3 length: 11 amino acids.

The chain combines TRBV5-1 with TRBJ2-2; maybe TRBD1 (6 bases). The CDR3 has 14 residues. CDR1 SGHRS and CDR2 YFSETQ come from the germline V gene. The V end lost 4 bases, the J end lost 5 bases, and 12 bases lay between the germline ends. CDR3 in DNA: TGCGCCAGCAGCAGGGCAGGGGATACCGGGGAGCTGTTTTTT. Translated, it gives CASSRAGDTGELFF.

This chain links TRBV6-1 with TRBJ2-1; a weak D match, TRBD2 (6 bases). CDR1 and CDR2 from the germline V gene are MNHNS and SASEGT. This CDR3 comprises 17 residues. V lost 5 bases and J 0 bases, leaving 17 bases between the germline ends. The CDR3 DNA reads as TGTGCCAGCAGTCGAGGGACTGGGTCGAGCTCCTACAATGAGCAGTTCTTC. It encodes CASSRGTGSSSYNEQFF.

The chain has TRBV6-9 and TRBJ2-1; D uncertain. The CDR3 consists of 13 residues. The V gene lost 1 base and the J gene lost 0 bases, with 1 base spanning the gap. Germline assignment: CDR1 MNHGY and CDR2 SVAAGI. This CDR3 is CASSYFSYNEQFF. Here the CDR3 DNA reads TGTGCCAGCAGTTATTTCTCCTACAATGAGCAGTTCTTC.

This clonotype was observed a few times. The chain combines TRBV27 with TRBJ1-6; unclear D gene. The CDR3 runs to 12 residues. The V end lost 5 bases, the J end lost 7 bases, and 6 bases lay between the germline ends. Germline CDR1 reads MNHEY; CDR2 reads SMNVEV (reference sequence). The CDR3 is CASSNANSPLHF. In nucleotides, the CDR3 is TGTGCCAGCAGTAATGCAAATTCACCCCTCCACTTT.

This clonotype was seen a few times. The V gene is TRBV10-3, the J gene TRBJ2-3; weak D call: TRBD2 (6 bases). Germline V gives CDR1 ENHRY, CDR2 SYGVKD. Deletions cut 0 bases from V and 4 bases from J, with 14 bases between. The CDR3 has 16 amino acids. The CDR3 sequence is CAISESWSSVPDTQYF. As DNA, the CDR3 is TGTGCCATCAGTGAGTCGTGGTCTAGCGTACCAGATACGCAGTATTTT.

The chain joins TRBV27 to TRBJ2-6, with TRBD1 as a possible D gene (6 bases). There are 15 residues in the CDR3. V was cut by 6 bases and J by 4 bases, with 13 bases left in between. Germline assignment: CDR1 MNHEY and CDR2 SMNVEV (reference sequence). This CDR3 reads CASRHTGMGANVLTF. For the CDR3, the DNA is TGTGCCAGCAGACACACAGGGATGGGGGCCAACGTCCTGACTTTC.

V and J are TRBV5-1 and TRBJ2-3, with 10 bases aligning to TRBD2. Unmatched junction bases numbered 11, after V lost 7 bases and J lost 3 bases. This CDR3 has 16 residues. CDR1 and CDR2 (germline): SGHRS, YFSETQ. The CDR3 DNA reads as TGCGCCAGCGCCACGGAGCCTAGCGGGAGTACAGATACGCAGTATTTT. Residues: CASATEPSGSTDTQYF.

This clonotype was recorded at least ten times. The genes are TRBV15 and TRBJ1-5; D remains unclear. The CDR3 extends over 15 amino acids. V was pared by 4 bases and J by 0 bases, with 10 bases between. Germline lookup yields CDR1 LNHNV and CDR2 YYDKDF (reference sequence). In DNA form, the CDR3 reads TGTGCCACCAGCACAGCCATGTATAGCAATCAGCCCCAGCATTTT. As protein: CATSTAMYSNQPQHF.

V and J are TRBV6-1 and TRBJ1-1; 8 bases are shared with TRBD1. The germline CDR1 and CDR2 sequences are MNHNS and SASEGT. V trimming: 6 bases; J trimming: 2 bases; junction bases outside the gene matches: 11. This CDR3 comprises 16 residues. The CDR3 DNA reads TGTGCCAGCAGACCGGACAGGGCCTGGTTAAACACTGAAGCTTTCTTT. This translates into CASRPDRAWLNTEAFF.

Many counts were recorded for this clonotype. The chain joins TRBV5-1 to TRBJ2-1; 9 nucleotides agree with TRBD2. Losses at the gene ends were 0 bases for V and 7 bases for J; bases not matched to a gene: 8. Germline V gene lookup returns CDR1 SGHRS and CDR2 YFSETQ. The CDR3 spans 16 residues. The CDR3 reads CASSLDQVSGRNEQFF. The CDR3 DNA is TGCGCCAGCAGCTTGGATCAGGTTAGCGGGAGAAATGAGCAGTTCTTC.

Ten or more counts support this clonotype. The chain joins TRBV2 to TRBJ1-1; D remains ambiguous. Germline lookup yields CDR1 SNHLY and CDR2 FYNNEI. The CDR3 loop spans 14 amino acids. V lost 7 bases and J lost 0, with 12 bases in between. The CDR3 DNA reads TGTGCCAGCACCCCGACGGAAGTGAACACTGAAGCTTTCTTT. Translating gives CASTPTEVNTEAFF.

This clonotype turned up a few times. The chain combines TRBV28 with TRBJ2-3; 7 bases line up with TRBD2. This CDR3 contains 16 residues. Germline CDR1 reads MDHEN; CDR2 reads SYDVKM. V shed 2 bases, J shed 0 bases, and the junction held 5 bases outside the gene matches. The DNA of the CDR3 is TGTGCCAGCAGTTTAATAGCGGGTTCTAGCACAGATACGCAGTATTTT. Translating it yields CASSLIAGSSTDTQYF.

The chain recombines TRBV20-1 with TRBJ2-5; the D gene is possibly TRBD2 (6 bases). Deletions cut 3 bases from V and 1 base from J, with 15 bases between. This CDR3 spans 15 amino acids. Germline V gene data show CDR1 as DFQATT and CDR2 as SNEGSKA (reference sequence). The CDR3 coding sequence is TGCAGTGCTAGGGCGGGGACGCAGATCCAAGAGACCCAGTACTTC. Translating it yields CSARAGTQIQETQYF.

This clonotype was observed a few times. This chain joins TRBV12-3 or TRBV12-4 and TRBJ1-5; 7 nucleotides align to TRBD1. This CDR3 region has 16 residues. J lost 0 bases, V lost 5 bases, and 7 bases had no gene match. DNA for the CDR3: TGTGCCAGCAGTGACCAGGGGGAATTTAGCAATCAGCCCCAGCATTTT. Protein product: CASSDQGEFSNQPQHF.

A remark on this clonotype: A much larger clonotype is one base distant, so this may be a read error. The CDR3 is CARAGTRGQETQYF. CDR3 DNA: TGTGCCAGAGCCGGGACTAGAGGACAAGAGACCCAGTACTTC. V usage is TRBV6-2 or TRBV6-3 and J usage is TRBJ2-5, with TRBD2 matching 8 bases. Germline trimming cut 9 bases from V and 2 bases from J; bases unmatched to any gene: 8. The CDR3 is made up of 14 amino acids. Germline V gives CDR1 MNHEY, CDR2 SVGEGT.

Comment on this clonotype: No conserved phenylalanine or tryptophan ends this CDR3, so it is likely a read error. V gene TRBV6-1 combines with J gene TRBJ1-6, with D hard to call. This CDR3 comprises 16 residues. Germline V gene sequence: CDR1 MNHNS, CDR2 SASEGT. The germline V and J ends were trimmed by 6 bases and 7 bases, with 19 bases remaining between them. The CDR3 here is CASSSAGFSGNSPLHL. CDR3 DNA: TGTGCCAGCAGCTCCGCCGGATTCTCGGGCAATTCACCCCTCCACCTT.

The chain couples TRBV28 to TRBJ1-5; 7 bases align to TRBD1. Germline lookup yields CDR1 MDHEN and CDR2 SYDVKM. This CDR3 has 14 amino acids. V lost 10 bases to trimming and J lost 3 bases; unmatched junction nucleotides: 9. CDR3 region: CATYRGRDNQPQHF. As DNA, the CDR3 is TGTGCCACCTACAGGGGAAGGGACAATCAGCCCCAGCATTTT. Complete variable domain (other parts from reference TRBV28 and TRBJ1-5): DVKVTQSSRYLVKRTGEKVFLECVQDMDHENMFWYRQDPGLGLRLIYFSYDVKMKEKGDIPEGYSVSREKKERFSLILESASTNQTSMYLCATYRGRDNQPQHFGDGTRLSIL.

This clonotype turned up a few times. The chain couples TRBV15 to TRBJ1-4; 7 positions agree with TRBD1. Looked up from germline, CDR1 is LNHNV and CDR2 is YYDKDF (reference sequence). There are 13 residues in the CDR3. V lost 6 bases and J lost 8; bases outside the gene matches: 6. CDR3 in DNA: TGTGCCACCAGGCGACAGGGTTTGGAAAAACTGTTTTTT. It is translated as CATRRQGLEKLFF.

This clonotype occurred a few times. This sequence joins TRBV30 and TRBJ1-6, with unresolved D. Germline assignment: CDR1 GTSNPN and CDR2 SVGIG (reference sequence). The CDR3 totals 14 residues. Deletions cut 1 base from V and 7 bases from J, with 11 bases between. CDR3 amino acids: CAWSGSPRNSPLHF. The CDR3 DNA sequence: TGTGCCTGGAGTGGGAGCCCCAGAAATTCACCCCTCCACTTT.